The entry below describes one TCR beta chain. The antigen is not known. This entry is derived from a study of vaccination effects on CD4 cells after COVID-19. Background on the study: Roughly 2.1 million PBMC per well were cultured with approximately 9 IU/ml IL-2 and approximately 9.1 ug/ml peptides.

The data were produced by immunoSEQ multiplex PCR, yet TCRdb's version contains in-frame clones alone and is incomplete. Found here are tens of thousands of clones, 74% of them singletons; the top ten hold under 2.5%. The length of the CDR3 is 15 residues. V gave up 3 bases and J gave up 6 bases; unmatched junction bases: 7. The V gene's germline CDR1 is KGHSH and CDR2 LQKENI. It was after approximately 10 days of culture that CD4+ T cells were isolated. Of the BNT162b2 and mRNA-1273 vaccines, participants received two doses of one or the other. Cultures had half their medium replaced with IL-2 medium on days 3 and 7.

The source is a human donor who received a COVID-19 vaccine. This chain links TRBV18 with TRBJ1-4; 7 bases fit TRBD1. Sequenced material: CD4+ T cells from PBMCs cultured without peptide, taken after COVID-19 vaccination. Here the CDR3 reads CASSPFTGADEKLFF. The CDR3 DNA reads TGTGCCAGCTCACCCTTTACAGGGGCGGATGAAAAACTGTTTTTT.